Shown below are 9 T cell receptor beta chains from a single sample sequenced in a study of blood T cell repertoires in COVID-19. The repertoire was sequenced with immunoSEQ multiplex PCR; TCRdb's copy has only in-frame clones and lacks some. The sample yields 150,000 to 200,000 clones, about 85% seen once. Sequencing was carried out using peripheral blood. The source of these receptors is a man in his sixties with active or convalescent COVID-19.

The V and J genes are TRBV9 and TRBJ1-6, with 7 bases aligning to TRBD1. The CDR3 is 16 residues long. V lost 0 bases, J lost 9 bases, and 9 bases stayed unmatched. The germline V gene encodes CDR1 SGDLS and CDR2 YYNGEE. This CDR3 reads CASSVGGGAGGSPLHF. The CDR3 bases are TGTGCCAGCAGCGTAGGAGGGGGCGCCGGCGGTTCACCCCTCCACTTT.

CDR3 sequence (DNA): TGTGCCAGCAGTTTATCAAGGACAGGGGGCTGGACTGAAGCTTTCTTT. The encoded protein is CASSLSRTGGWTEAFF. The chain combines TRBV27 with TRBJ1-1; 11 positions agree with TRBD1. This CDR3 contains 16 residues. Trimming removed 0 bases from V and 5 bases from J; junction bases left unmatched: 5. In germline, CDR1 is MNHEY, CDR2 SMNVEV (reference sequence).

The chain has TRBV6-5 and TRBJ2-5; possible D gene TRBD1, 7 bases. CDR1 is MNHEY, CDR2 SVGAGI, per germline. The CDR3 consists of 13 residues. V lost 5 bases and J 4 bases, leaving 11 bases between the germline ends. CDR3 nucleotide sequence: TGTGCCAGCAGTCGACAGGGACTAGAGACCCAGTACTTC. This codes for CASSRQGLETQYF.

This clone came up a few times. The chain is built from TRBV4-1 and TRBJ2-1; TRBD2 might be the D (5 bases). The V and J ends lost 4 bases and 14 bases respectively, with 21 bases between them. Germline CDR1 and CDR2: MGHRA and YSYEKL. This CDR3 spans 14 amino acids. CDR3: CASSLEDGLMGEFF. CDR3 DNA sequence: TGCGCCAGCAGCCTAGAAGACGGACTGATGGGAGAGTTCTTC.

This clone turned up a few times. The rearrangement joins TRBV5-1 to TRBJ2-2, with D perhaps TRBD1 (5 bases). Germline CDR1 is SGHRS and CDR2 is YFSETQ. This CDR3 spans 16 amino acids. Deletions cut 0 bases from V and 5 bases from J, with 14 bases between. The CDR3 protein is CASSLAGRDRTGELFF. The CDR3 nucleotides are TGCGCCAGCAGCTTGGCCGGCAGGGATCGTACCGGGGAGCTGTTTTTT.

This clone was seen only once. The chain uses TRBV7-2 and TRBJ2-6, with D uncertain. The CDR3 is 17 amino acids. The germline V gene encodes CDR1 SGHTA and CDR2 FQGNSA. V was clipped by 2 bases and J by 0 bases, with 11 bases between them. CDR3 in amino acids: CASSLLVPISGANVLTF. The CDR3 coding sequence is TGTGCCAGCAGCTTACTAGTCCCGATCTCTGGGGCCAACGTCCTGACTTTC.

The gene calls are TRBV13 and TRBJ1-1; 8 bases map to TRBD1. Trimming at V came to 5 bases and at J to 2 bases, leaving 4 bases not matched to a gene. The germline V gene has CDR1 PRHDT and CDR2 FYEKMQ (reference sequence). CDR3 size: 14 residues. The CDR3 DNA reads as TGTGCCAGCAGCCCGACAGGGGTTAACACTGAAGCTTTCTTT. Translation gives CASSPTGVNTEAFF.

This clone appeared once. The chain is built from TRBV11-2 and TRBJ2-2; D is ambiguous. Germline assignment: CDR1 SGHAT and CDR2 FQNNGV. Trimming removed 6 bases from V and 1 base from J, with 9 bases in between. The CDR3 extends over 14 amino acids. The CDR3 spells CASRLRQNTGELFF. Here the CDR3 DNA reads TGTGCCAGCAGGCTGAGACAGAACACCGGGGAGCTGTTTTTT.

This clone has only one observation. The chain joins TRBV7-3 to TRBJ1-1; the match to TRBD1 covers 7 bases. Germline CDR1 is SGHTA and CDR2 is FQGTGA. This CDR3 contains 13 residues. Trimming removed 6 bases from V and 4 bases from J; junction bases left unmatched: 5. The CDR3 DNA reads TGTGCCAGCAGTCCGACAGGGTCCACTGAAGCTTTCTTT. Amino acids: CASSPTGSTEAFF. Full variable domain (missing parts from reference TRBV7-3 and TRBJ1-1): GAGVSQTPSNKVTEKGKYVELRCDPISGHTALYWYRQSLGQGPEFLIYFQGTGAADDSGLPNDRFFAVRPEGSVSTLKIQRTERGDSAVYLCASSPTGSTEAFFGQGTRLTVV.